These T cell receptor beta chains were read from a single sample in a study of cytotoxic CD8 clonotypes in ibrutinib-treated CLL. TCRdb keeps only in-frame clones here, not all; method: immunoSEQ multiplex PCR. The data hold approximately 92,000 clones, with roughly three quarters observed a single time. Here the sequenced sample was PBMCs, taken after 24 months of ibrutinib treatment. The receptors shown here come from a human donor with chronic lymphocytic leukemia. The CDR3 runs from the conserved cysteine through the conserved F or W. Each record gives: D gene, J gene, V gene, clone size, CDR3 DNA, CDR3 protein. D genes are given only for firm matches. Expanded clones are given a class, and other clones once, few, many or no size at all.

D gene: TRBD1
J gene: TRBJ1-1
V gene: TRBV11-2
clone size: NA
CDR3 DNA: TGTGCCAGCAGCTTTGGACAGGGGAACACTGAAGCTTTCTTT
CDR3 protein: CASSFGQGNTEAFF

D gene: TRBD2
J gene: TRBJ2-5
V gene: TRBV9
clone size: few
CDR3 DNA: TGTGCCAGCAGCGATAGACTAGCTGGGGAGACCCAGTACTTC
CDR3 protein: CASSDRLAGETQYF

D gene: NA
J gene: TRBJ2-4
V gene: TRBV4-1
clone size: NA
CDR3 DNA: TGCGCCAGCAGCCAAAACGGTGCCGCCAAAAACATTCAGTACTTC
CDR3 protein: CASSQNGAAKNIQYF

D gene: NA
J gene: TRBJ2-3
V gene: TRBV11-2
clone size: few
CDR3 DNA: TGTGCCAGCAGCTTATTTAAGAGAGCAGATACGCAGTATTTT
CDR3 protein: CASSLFKRADTQYF

D gene: TRBD2
J gene: TRBJ2-1
V gene: TRBV7-9
clone size: NA
CDR3 DNA: TGTGCCAGCAGTTCCAGACTAGCGGGGGGCCGACCCAATGAGCAGTTCTTC
CDR3 protein: CASSSRLAGGRPNEQFF

D gene: NA
J gene: TRBJ2-5
V gene: TRBV7-2
clone size: NA
CDR3 DNA: TGTGCCAGCAGCATTACTATTCAAGAGACCCAGTACTTC
CDR3 protein: CASSITIQETQYF

D gene: TRBD1
J gene: TRBJ2-3
V gene: TRBV6-1
clone size: many
CDR3 DNA: TGTGCCAGCACCGACAGGGGTACGCAGTATTTT
CDR3 protein: CASTDRGTQYF

D gene: TRBD2
J gene: TRBJ2-2
V gene: TRBV19
clone size: NA
CDR3 DNA: TGTGCCAGTAGAACTAGCGGGACGAACACCGGGGAGCTGTTTTTT
CDR3 protein: CASRTSGTNTGELFF

D gene: TRBD2
J gene: TRBJ2-2
V gene: TRBV13
clone size: NA
CDR3 DNA: TGTGCCAGCAGCATCCTAGCGGGGGGGAACACCGGGGAGCTGTTTTTT
CDR3 protein: CASSILAGGNTGELFF

D gene: NA
J gene: TRBJ1-1
V gene: TRBV15
clone size: NA
CDR3 DNA: TGTGCCACCAGCAGAGATACGGACACTGAAGCTTTCTTT
CDR3 protein: CATSRDTDTEAFF

D gene: TRBD1
J gene: TRBJ2-2
V gene: TRBV19
clone size: NA
CDR3 DNA: TGTGCCAGTAGTCCGGACAGGATGGGCTCCGGGGAGCTGTTTTTT
CDR3 protein: CASSPDRMGSGELFF

D gene: NA
J gene: TRBJ1-1
V gene: TRBV5-6
clone size: NA
CDR3 DNA: TGTGCCAGCAGTTCTACTCGGACGTTGGTGTTCACTGAAGCTTTCTTT
CDR3 protein: CASSSTRTLVFTEAFF

D gene: NA
J gene: TRBJ1-2
V gene: TRBV28
clone size: NA
CDR3 DNA: TGTGCCACCTACGGGATCCGCGGGCGCTACACCTTC
CDR3 protein: CATYGIRGRYTF

D gene: NA
J gene: TRBJ1-5
V gene: TRBV28
clone size: NA
CDR3 DNA: TGTGCCAGCAGTTTGTTTCAGGGAGGCCAGCCCCAGCATTTT
CDR3 protein: CASSLFQGGQPQHF

D gene: TRBD2
J gene: TRBJ2-7
V gene: TRBV18
clone size: many
CDR3 DNA: TGTGCCAGCTCACCTAGCGGGGGAACCTACGAGCAGTACTTC
CDR3 protein: CASSPSGGTYEQYF

D gene: NA
J gene: TRBJ1-1
V gene: TRBV4-1
clone size: NA
CDR3 DNA: TGCGCCAGCAGCCTGACCTCCACGGAAGCTTTCTTT
CDR3 protein: CASSLTSTEAFF

D gene: TRBD1
J gene: TRBJ2-5
V gene: TRBV2
clone size: NA
CDR3 DNA: TGTGCCAGGACGACAGGGGCGGAGACCCAGTACTTC
CDR3 protein: CARTTGAETQYF

D gene: TRBD1
J gene: TRBJ2-5
V gene: TRBV11-2
clone size: NA
CDR3 DNA: TGTGCCAGCAGCCCGACAGGGGTCGGAGAGACCCAGTACTTC
CDR3 protein: CASSPTGVGETQYF

D gene: NA
J gene: TRBJ1-4
V gene: TRBV4-1
clone size: NA
CDR3 DNA: TGCGCCAGCAGCCAAGGCAGGGGTACTAATGAAAAACTGTTTTTT
CDR3 protein: CASSQGRGTNEKLFF

D gene: NA
J gene: TRBJ2-1
V gene: TRBV5-1
clone size: NA
CDR3 DNA: TGCGCCAGCAGCTTTCCTAGAAGTAACAATGAGCAGTTCTTC
CDR3 protein: CASSFPRSNNEQFF

D gene: NA
J gene: TRBJ2-7
V gene: TRBV7-2
clone size: NA
CDR3 DNA: TGTGCCAGCAGCTTAGGGCTAGGGGACACCTACGAGCAGTACTTC
CDR3 protein: CASSLGLGDTYEQYF

D gene: NA
J gene: TRBJ2-3
V gene: TRBV7-2
clone size: NA
CDR3 DNA: TGTGCCAGCACCCTGCCGGGGCACGTACTAAGCACAGATACGCAGTATTTT
CDR3 protein: CASTLPGHVLSTDTQYF

D gene: TRBD2
J gene: TRBJ2-2
V gene: TRBV10-3
clone size: NA
CDR3 DNA: TGTGCCATCAGTGAGTCGAAAGTTTGGACTAGCGGGACTCCCAACACCGGGGAGCTGTTTTTT
CDR3 protein: CAISESKVWTSGTPNTGELFF

D gene: TRBD1
J gene: TRBJ1-1
V gene: TRBV19
clone size: NA
CDR3 DNA: TGTGCCAGTAGCGCAGGCCGGGACAGGAACACTGAAGCTTTCTTT
CDR3 protein: CASSAGRDRNTEAFF

D gene: TRBD2
J gene: TRBJ2-3
V gene: TRBV18
clone size: NA
CDR3 DNA: TGTGCCAGCTCACCTCGACTAGCGGTCAGCACAGATACGCAGTATTTT
CDR3 protein: CASSPRLAVSTDTQYF

D gene: NA
J gene: TRBJ2-5
V gene: TRBV19
clone size: NA
CDR3 DNA: TGTGCCAGCTCCAGGGGCCTACCAGGAGGAGGGCAAGAGACCCAGTACTTC
CDR3 protein: CASSRGLPGGGQETQYF

D gene: TRBD2
J gene: TRBJ2-2
V gene: TRBV30
clone size: NA
CDR3 DNA: TGTGCCTGGAGTGTCTTGGGACTAGCGGGAGGGCCTGGGGAGCTGTTTTTT
CDR3 protein: CAWSVLGLAGGPGELFF

D gene: NA
J gene: TRBJ2-5
V gene: TRBV19
clone size: NA
CDR3 DNA: TGTGCCAGTAGTATAATTGGGCAAGAGACCCAGTACTTC
CDR3 protein: CASSIIGQETQYF

D gene: NA
J gene: TRBJ1-6
V gene: TRBV2
clone size: once
CDR3 DNA: TGTGCCAGCATGGGGGGGACATTTCATAATTCACCCCTCCACTTT
CDR3 protein: CASMGGTFHNSPLHF

D gene: TRBD2
J gene: TRBJ2-5
V gene: TRBV27
clone size: few
CDR3 DNA: TGTGCCAGCAGAAAAGGACTAGCGGGAGAGACCCAGTACTTC
CDR3 protein: CASRKGLAGETQYF

D gene: TRBD2
J gene: TRBJ2-7
V gene: TRBV5-1
clone size: NA
CDR3 DNA: TGCGCCAGCAGCTTCACTAGCGGGAGCGACGAGCAGTACTTC
CDR3 protein: CASSFTSGSDEQYF

D gene: TRBD1
J gene: TRBJ1-4
V gene: TRBV28
clone size: few
CDR3 DNA: TGTGCCAGCAGTCGCTCTCTACAGGGATCGGGACAGGAAAAACTGTTTTTT
CDR3 protein: CASSRSLQGSGQEKLFF